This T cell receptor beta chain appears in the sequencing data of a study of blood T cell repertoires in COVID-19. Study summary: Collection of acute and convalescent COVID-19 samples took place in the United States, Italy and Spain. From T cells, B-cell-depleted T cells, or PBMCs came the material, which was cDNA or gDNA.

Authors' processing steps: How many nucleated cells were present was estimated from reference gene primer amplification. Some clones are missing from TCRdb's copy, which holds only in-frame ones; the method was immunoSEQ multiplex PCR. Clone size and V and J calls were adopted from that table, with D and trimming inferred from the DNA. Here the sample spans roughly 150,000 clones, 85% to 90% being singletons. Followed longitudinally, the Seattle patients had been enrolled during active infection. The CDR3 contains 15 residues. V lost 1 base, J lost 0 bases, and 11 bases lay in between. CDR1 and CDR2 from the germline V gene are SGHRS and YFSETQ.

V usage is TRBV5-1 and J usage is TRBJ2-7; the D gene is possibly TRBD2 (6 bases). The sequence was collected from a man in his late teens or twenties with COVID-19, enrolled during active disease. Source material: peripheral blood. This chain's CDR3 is CASSLSWDFSYEQYF. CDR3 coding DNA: TGCGCCAGCAGCTTGAGCTGGGACTTCTCCTACGAGCAGTACTTC.